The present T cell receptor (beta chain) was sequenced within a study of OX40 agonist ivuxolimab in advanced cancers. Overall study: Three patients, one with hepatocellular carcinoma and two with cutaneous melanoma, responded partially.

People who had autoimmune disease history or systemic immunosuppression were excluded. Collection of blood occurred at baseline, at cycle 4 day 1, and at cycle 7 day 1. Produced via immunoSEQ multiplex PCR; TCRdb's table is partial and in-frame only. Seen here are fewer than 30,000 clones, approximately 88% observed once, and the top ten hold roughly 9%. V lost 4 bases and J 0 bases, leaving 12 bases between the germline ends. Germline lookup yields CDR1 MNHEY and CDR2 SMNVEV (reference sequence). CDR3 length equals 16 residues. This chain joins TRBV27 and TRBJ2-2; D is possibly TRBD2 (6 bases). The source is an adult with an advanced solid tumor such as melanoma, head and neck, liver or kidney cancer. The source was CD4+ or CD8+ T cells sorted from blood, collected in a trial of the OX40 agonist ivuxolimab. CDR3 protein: CASSSWGGANTGELFF. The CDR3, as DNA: TGTGCCAGCAGTTCCTGGGGCGGGGCGAACACCGGGGAGCTGTTTTTT.